This is a list of T cell receptor beta chains from one sample in a study of T cell responses to AZD1222 COVID-19 vaccine. Sequencing was performed with immunoSEQ multiplex PCR; in TCRdb, only in-frame clones are kept and a portion is missing. The top ten hold 0.8% to 1.3% of the sample, which has 170,000 or so clones, 90% to 95% seen once. This specimen consisted of peripheral blood, obtained 28 days after the second dose of the MenACWY control vaccine. These receptor sequences come from an adult who received the MenACWY meningococcal vaccine as a control. Both conserved end residues are part of each CDR3. The D gene is left open where the match is weak. For some rows the clone size is stated as once, few or many, or as a class when expanded; others skip it.

abundance	v_gene	j_gene	d_gene	CDR3aa	CDR3nt
NA	TRBV28	TRBJ1-2	TRBD1	CASSSRQGASTNYGYTF	TGTGCCAGCAGTTCCCGACAGGGGGCTTCGACAAACTATGGCTACACCTTC
NA	TRBV19	TRBJ2-7	TRBD1	CASSRDRDFYEQYF	TGTGCCAGCAGCCGGGACAGGGATTTCTACGAGCAGTACTTC
NA	TRBV4-3	TRBJ1-2	NA	CASSTGGRSDGYTF	TGCGCCAGCAGCACCGGGGGGCGCTCTGATGGCTACACCTTC
NA	TRBV29-1	TRBJ2-7	NA	CSVAVEGLYEQYF	TGCAGCGTTGCGGTAGAGGGGCTCTACGAGCAGTACTTC
NA	TRBV19	TRBJ2-1	NA	CASSAPFSAGAHGQFF	TGTGCCAGTAGTGCCCCATTCAGCGCGGGGGCCCACGGGCAGTTCTTC
NA	TRBV28	TRBJ1-2	NA	CASSSSGQFYGYTF	TGTGCCAGCAGTTCCTCCGGACAGTTCTATGGCTACACCTTC
NA	TRBV6-5	TRBJ1-1	NA	CASRISARNTEAFF	TGTGCCAGCAGAATATCTGCGCGAAACACTGAAGCTTTCTTT
NA	TRBV4-3	TRBJ1-4	NA	CASSQSPSSSQGREKLFF	TGCGCCAGCAGCCAATCCCCGAGTTCCAGTCAGGGTCGGGAAAAACTGTTTTTT
NA	TRBV5-4	TRBJ1-1	TRBD1	CASTRQGATEAFF	TGTGCCAGCACCCGACAGGGGGCCACTGAAGCTTTCTTT
NA	TRBV3-1/TRBV3-2	TRBJ1-1	NA	CASSQGTEAFF	TGTGCCAGCAGCCAAGGGACTGAAGCTTTCTTT
NA	TRBV5-6	TRBJ2-2	NA	CASSFLSQGTGELFF	TGTGCCAGCAGCTTCCTCTCTCAGGGCACCGGGGAGCTGTTTTTT
NA	TRBV3-1/TRBV3-2	TRBJ2-7	NA	CASSQAGRDYEQYF	TGTGCCAGCAGCCAAGCGGGTAGGGACTACGAGCAGTACTTC
NA	TRBV5-8	TRBJ1-2	TRBD1	CASSLQGAEGYTF	TGTGCCAGCAGCTTACAGGGGGCTGAGGGCTACACCTTC
NA	TRBV19	TRBJ2-6	NA	CASSPGRLSGANVLTF	TGTGCCAGTAGTCCGGGACGGCTCTCTGGGGCCAACGTCCTGACTTTC
NA	TRBV5-4	TRBJ2-5	NA	CASSSGGTEETQYF	TGTGCCAGCAGCTCGGGGGGGACAGAAGAGACCCAGTACTTC
once	TRBV2	TRBJ2-1	TRBD1	CASKLSQGAYNEQFF	TGTGCCAGCAAGTTGAGCCAGGGGGCCTACAATGAGCAGTTCTTC
NA	TRBV5-6	TRBJ2-5	NA	CASETLGGPGETQYF	TGTGCCAGCGAAACACTCGGGGGGCCGGGAGAGACCCAGTACTTC
NA	TRBV28	TRBJ1-1	NA	CASGVGTANGEAFF	TGTGCCAGCGGGGTCGGAACCGCTAACGGTGAAGCTTTCTTT
NA	TRBV27	TRBJ1-2	NA	CASSLGIRRGGYTF	TGTGCCAGCAGTTTAGGGATCCGGCGGGGTGGCTACACCTTC
NA	TRBV12-3/TRBV12-4	TRBJ1-1	NA	CASRAGMNTEAFF	TGTGCCAGCAGGGCGGGCATGAACACTGAAGCTTTCTTT
NA	TRBV5-1	TRBJ2-2	NA	CASSSGTTGELFF	TGCGCCAGCAGCTCCGGGACCACCGGGGAGCTGTTTTTT
NA	TRBV29-1	TRBJ1-1	TRBD1	CSAGTEGDAEAFF	TGCAGCGCCGGGACAGAGGGGGACGCTGAAGCTTTCTTT
NA	TRBV28	TRBJ1-2	NA	CASSFYRPSYGYTF	TGTGCCAGCAGTTTCTACAGGCCTTCCTATGGCTACACCTTC
NA	TRBV5-1	TRBJ1-2	NA	CASSPQEFAYGYTF	TGCGCCAGCAGCCCTCAGGAGTTTGCTTATGGCTACACCTTC
NA	TRBV30	TRBJ2-1	NA	CAWGTPPYNEQFF	TGTGCCTGGGGGACTCCTCCCTACAATGAGCAGTTCTTC
NA	TRBV4-2	TRBJ2-5	TRBD1	CASSKKAGTAQETQYF	TGTGCCAGCAGCAAAAAAGCCGGGACAGCCCAAGAGACCCAGTACTTC
NA	TRBV15	TRBJ1-6	TRBD1	CATRTGVDSPLHF	TGTGCCACCCGGACAGGGGTGGATTCACCCCTCCACTTT